These 28 T cell receptor beta chains share one sample of origin, sequenced in a study of blood T cell repertoires in COVID-19. Sequencing used immunoSEQ multiplex PCR; TCRdb keeps in-frame clones, though not all of them. The sample yields about 180,000 clones, around 85% seen once. Sequenced sample: peripheral blood. Receptors originate from a woman of 80 years or more with acute or convalescent COVID-19.

The V call is TRBV18, the J call TRBJ2-3; possible D gene TRBD2, 5 bases. The germline V gene encodes CDR1 KGHSH and CDR2 LQKENI. This CDR3 has 16 amino acids. Trimming pared 3 bases from V and 0 bases from J, leaving 13 bases between. Here the CDR3 reads CASSPGSLASTDTQYF. CDR3 bases: TGTGCCAGCTCACCCGGCTCTCTAGCTAGCACAGATACGCAGTATTTT.

J is TRBJ1-2 and V is TRBV6-2 or TRBV6-3, with TRBD1 identical over 7 bases. CDR1 is MNHEY and CDR2 is SVGEGT in the germline V gene. The CDR3 contains 16 residues. Trimming removed 10 bases from V and 6 bases from J; junction bases left unmatched: 20. The CDR3 reads CATNPQGRGRRNGYTF. CDR3 nucleotide sequence: TGTGCCACCAACCCCCAGGGAAGGGGGCGGAGGAATGGCTACACCTTC.

CDR3 region: CASSLLSGTGGNTEAFF. CDR3 sequence (DNA): TGTGCCAGCAGCCTACTATCTGGGACAGGGGGGAACACTGAAGCTTTCTTT. The rearrangement uses TRBV7-6 and TRBJ1-1; 11 bases match TRBD1. CDR1 is SGHVS, CDR2 FNYEAQ, per germline. Trimming removed 5 bases from V and 1 base from J; junction bases left unmatched: 9. The CDR3 runs to 17 residues.

The J gene is TRBJ1-2, the V gene TRBV11-1, with TRBD1 matching 8 bases. This CDR3 region has 15 residues. Germline V CDR1 and CDR2: SGHAT, FQDESV (reference sequence). The junction had 9 bases not matched to a gene; V was cut back by 5 bases and J by 4 bases. The CDR3 loop reads CASSLGTGAGYGYTF. CDR3 coding DNA: TGTGCCAGCAGCCTAGGGACAGGTGCGGGCTATGGCTACACCTTC.

The sample holds a few counts of this clone. V is TRBV10-1 and J is TRBJ2-3; possibly TRBD2 for D (6 bases). This CDR3 is built from 16 residues. Germline assignment: CDR1 WNHNN and CDR2 SYGVQD (reference sequence). Trimming took off 3 bases at V and 1 base at J, with 14 bases between the two ends. The CDR3 is CASSDGRRGGTDTQYF. In nucleotides, the CDR3 is TGCGCCAGCAGTGACGGTCGGCGGGGCGGCACAGATACGCAGTATTTT.

This clone occurred once. The chain joins TRBV27 to TRBJ1-5; no clear D. CDR1 and CDR2 (germline): MNHEY, SMNVEV (reference sequence). The V gene lost 7 bases and the J gene lost 9 bases, with 22 bases spanning the gap. The CDR3 spans 15 residues. CDR3 nucleotide sequence: TGTGCCAGCAAGCCTACTACCTCCTTGGGTCGGCCCCAGCATTTT. Its translation: CASKPTTSLGRPQHF.

The chain recombines TRBV29-1 with TRBJ2-1, with 8 bases identical to TRBD2. Germline V gene sequence: CDR1 SQVTM, CDR2 ANQGSEA. The junction had 4 bases not matched to a gene; V was cut back by 0 bases and J by 0 bases. CDR3 length: 16 amino acids. CDR3 residues: CSVEDPGTSSYNEQFF. CDR3 sequence (DNA): TGCAGCGTTGAAGATCCCGGGACTAGCTCCTACAATGAGCAGTTCTTC.

V usage is TRBV9 and J usage is TRBJ2-3, with D possibly being TRBD2 (5 bases). The germline V and J ends were trimmed by 0 bases and 6 bases, with 14 bases remaining between them. The CDR3 is 15 residues long. CDR1 is SGDLS and CDR2 is YYNGEE in the germline V gene. The CDR3 here is CASSVVSGEVDTQYF. The CDR3 nucleotides are TGTGCCAGCAGCGTAGTGAGCGGAGAGGTCGATACGCAGTATTTT.

The rearrangement joins TRBV9 to TRBJ2-5; 9 bases agree with TRBD1. Germline V gene sequence: CDR1 SGDLS, CDR2 YYNGEE. J lost 4 bases, V lost 4 bases, and 17 bases had no gene match. This CDR3 spans 18 amino acids. Here the CDR3 DNA reads TGTGCCAGCAGCAGAGGTGGGGACAGGGAGGGGATCCTAGAGACCCAGTACTTC. Its protein product is CASSRGGDREGILETQYF. Combining the CDR3 with reference TRBV9 and TRBJ2-5 gives the whole variable domain DSGVTQTPKHLITATGQRVTLRCSPRSGDLSVYWYQQSLDQGLQFLIQYYNGEERAKGNILERFSAQQFPDLHSELNLSSLELGDSALYFCASSRGGDREGILETQYFGPGTRLLVL.

This chain joins TRBV3-1 (or the pseudogene TRBV3-2) and TRBJ1-2; D remains unclear. CDR3 length equals 16 residues. V was shortened by 5 bases and J by 2 bases, with 18 bases between the two germline ends. The germline V gene has CDR1 LGHDT and CDR2 YNNKEL (reference sequence). Written as DNA, the CDR3 is TGTGCCAGCAGCTCATCGAGCGGGAGATTAAACTATGGCTACACCTTC. It yields the protein CASSSSSGRLNYGYTF.

The chain has TRBV11-3 and TRBJ2-7; 7 bases match TRBD2. CDR1 is SGHNT, CDR2 YENEEA, per germline. V trimming: 5 bases; J trimming: 2 bases; junction bases outside the gene matches: 6. This CDR3 spans 14 amino acids. Here the CDR3 reads CASSEGGLAYEQYF. The CDR3 region has the DNA TGTGCCAGCAGCGAGGGTGGACTAGCCTACGAGCAGTACTTC. The full variable domain, with the rest looked up from reference TRBV11-3 and TRBJ2-7, is EAGVVQSPRYKIIEKKQPVAFWCNPISGHNTLYWYLQNLGQGPELLIRYENEEAVDDSQLPKDRFSAERLKGVDSTLKIQPAELGDSAVYLCASSEGGLAYEQYFGPGTRLTVT.

This clone is a singleton in its sample. The chain couples TRBV9 to TRBJ1-6; D ambiguous. V was pared by 4 bases and J by 3 bases, with 14 bases between. The CDR3 is made up of 16 amino acids. CDR1 SGDLS and CDR2 YYNGEE come from the germline V gene. The chain's CDR3 is CASSPAGDLYNSPLHF. The CDR3 DNA is TGTGCCAGCAGCCCCGCGGGTGACCTCTATAATTCACCCCTCCACTTT.

The genes are TRBV6-5 and TRBJ2-5; TRBD1 aligns across 8 bases. This CDR3 contains 15 residues. Germline V gene lookup returns CDR1 MNHEY and CDR2 SVGAGI. J lost 4 bases, V lost 7 bases, and 11 bases had no gene match. In DNA, the CDR3 is TGTGCCAGCAACAGAGACAGGGGTGGATCAGAGACCCAGTACTTC. This translates into CASNRDRGGSETQYF.

The J gene is TRBJ1-6, the V gene TRBV5-8; D is ambiguous. Per germline, CDR1 SGHTS and CDR2 YDEGEE. V shed 4 bases and J shed 7 bases, with 6 bases lying between them. CDR3 size: 12 residues. The DNA of the CDR3 is TGTGCCAGCAGCCTGAGGAATTCACCCCTCCACTTT. It yields the protein CASSLRNSPLHF.

This chain joins TRBV5-1 and TRBJ2-3; TRBD1 matches at 8 bases. Germline CDR1 SGHRS, CDR2 YFSETQ. The J segment lost 0 bases and the V segment lost 5 bases, leaving 5 bases of the junction unmatched. The CDR3 loop spans 15 amino acids. The CDR3 sequence: CASSRTGGSTDTQYF. CDR3 nucleotide sequence: TGCGCCAGCAGTCGTACAGGGGGTAGCACAGATACGCAGTATTTT.

Concerning this clone: Other nucleotide sequences from this sample produce the same CDR3. The rearrangement joins TRBV19 to TRBJ1-5; the match to TRBD1 covers 9 bases. Germline trimming cut 5 bases from V and 4 bases from J; bases unmatched to any gene: 0. CDR1 is LNHDA and CDR2 is SQIVND in the germline V gene (reference sequence). The CDR3 spans 13 residues. CDR3 protein: CASSGTGNQPQHF. CDR3 bases: TGTGCCAGTAGTGGGACAGGGAATCAGCCCCAGCATTTT.

The rearrangement links TRBV6-1 to TRBJ2-3, with TRBD2 matching over 10 bases. The CDR3 spans 16 residues. Losses at the gene ends were 3 bases for V and 0 bases for J; bases not matched to a gene: 3. CDR1 and CDR2 from the germline V gene are MNHNS and SASEGT. CDR3 sequence reads: CASSDAGLASTDTQYF. The DNA of the CDR3 is TGTGCCAGCAGTGACGCGGGACTAGCGAGCACAGATACGCAGTATTTT.

In DNA, the CDR3 is TGTGCCAGCAGTGTCGGCGGATCTGGGGCCAACGTCCTGACTTTC. Translation: CASSVGGSGANVLTF. The gene calls are TRBV2 and TRBJ2-6; no reliable D call. CDR1 SNHLY and CDR2 FYNNEI come from the germline V gene. The germline V and J ends were trimmed by 4 bases and 1 base, with 8 bases remaining between them. The CDR3 consists of 15 residues. The full variable domain, rest sourced from reference TRBV2 and TRBJ2-6, is EPEVTQTPSHQVTQMGQEVILRCVPISNHLYFYWYRQILGQKVEFLVSFYNNEISEKSEIFDDQFSVERPDGSNFTLKIRSTKLEDSAMYFCASSVGGSGANVLTFGAGSRLTVL.

This chain connects TRBV3-1 (or the pseudogene TRBV3-2) to TRBJ1-3; 8 positions match TRBD1. The trim removed 2 bases at V and 1 base at J, leaving 4 bases unmatched. From germline, CDR1 is LGHDT and CDR2 YNNKEL (reference sequence). This CDR3 is 16 amino acids long. CDR3 nucleotide sequence: TGTGCCAGCAGCCAAAAAGGACAGGGTTCTGGAAACACCATATATTTT. Protein product: CASSQKGQGSGNTIYF.

V is TRBV10-3 and J is TRBJ2-2; TRBD2 is a possible D gene (5 bases). CDR3 size: 12 residues. Per germline, CDR1 ENHRY and CDR2 SYGVKD. Trimming took off 7 bases at V and 3 bases at J, with 6 bases between the two ends. For the CDR3, the DNA is TGTGCCATCAAGAGGGACACCGGGGAGCTGTTTTTT. Translation: CAIKRDTGELFF.

The chain has TRBV6-1 and TRBJ2-7; 7 bases are shared with TRBD1. The CDR3 is 13 residues long. With V trimmed by 3 bases and J by 3 bases, 2 bases remained unmatched. Germline CDR1 MNHNS, CDR2 SASEGT. DNA of the CDR3: TGTGCCAGCAGTGAGACAGGGTTCTACGAGCAGTACTTC. This translates into CASSETGFYEQYF.

The gene calls are TRBV4-1 and TRBJ2-1, with 15 bases fitting TRBD2. In germline, CDR1 is MGHRA, CDR2 YSYEKL. The CDR3 length is 15 residues. Losses at the gene ends were 1 base for V and 13 bases for J; bases not matched to a gene: 5. The CDR3 nucleotides read TGCGCCAGCAGCCAAGGGACTAGCGGGGGGGCCGAACAGTTCTTC. Protein product: CASSQGTSGGAEQFF.

The sample holds one count of this clone. The chain is built from TRBV9 and TRBJ2-1; 8 bases are a match to TRBD2. The CDR3 has 17 amino acids. Germline-derived CDR1 and CDR2 are SGDLS and YYNGEE. V trimming: 3 bases; J trimming: 0 bases; junction bases outside the gene matches: 8. The CDR3 loop is CASSALAGDSSYNEQFF. In nucleotides, the CDR3 is TGTGCCAGCAGCGCTCTAGCGGGCGATAGCTCCTACAATGAGCAGTTCTTC.

The rearrangement links TRBV7-2 to TRBJ1-6; D gene unclear. Germline CDR1 and CDR2: SGHTA and FQGNSA. The CDR3 is 14 amino acids. Between the trimmed V and J ends, which lost 1 base and 11 bases, there was a span of 12 bases. CDR3 protein: CASSLGPSATPLHF. CDR3 nucleotide sequence: TGTGCCAGCAGCTTAGGTCCCTCCGCGACACCCCTCCACTTT.

This chain uses TRBV7-2 with TRBJ2-7, with D possibly being TRBD2 (7 bases). Germline-derived CDR1 and CDR2 are SGHTA and FQGNSA. V lost 6 bases to trimming and J lost 0 bases, with 12 bases between them. The CDR3 contains 14 residues. The CDR3 region is CASRGGAASYEQYF. The CDR3, as DNA: TGTGCCAGCAGGGGGGGGGCCGCCTCCTACGAGCAGTACTTC.

The J gene is TRBJ1-2, the V gene TRBV5-4; 8 positions match TRBD1. There are 13 residues in the CDR3. J was trimmed by 8 bases and V by 4 bases; bases with no gene match: 7. Germline values: CDR1 SGHNT, CDR2 YYREEE (reference sequence). The CDR3 nucleotides read TGTGCCAGCAGCATCGACAGGGGCCACGGCTACACCTTC. It is translated as CASSIDRGHGYTF.

The gene calls are TRBV19 and TRBJ2-2; possible D gene TRBD2, 5 bases. V dropped 7 bases and J dropped 4 bases, with 13 bases sitting between them. This CDR3 region has 14 residues. Germline V lookup: CDR1 LNHDA, CDR2 SQIVND (reference sequence). DNA for the CDR3: TGTGCCAGTACCTATGGGAGCTCCACCGGGGAGCTGTTTTTT. Translated, it gives CASTYGSSTGELFF.

This chain uses TRBV11-2 with TRBJ1-3; the D is unclear. The CDR3 spans 16 residues. Germline-derived CDR1 and CDR2 are SGHAT and FQNNGV. V dropped 6 bases and J dropped 0 bases, with 15 bases sitting between them. CDR3 protein: CASRTKTANSGNTIYF. Written as DNA, the CDR3 is TGTGCCAGCAGGACTAAGACGGCCAACTCTGGAAACACCATATATTTT.